This T cell receptor (beta chain) was obtained from a study of blood T cell repertoires in COVID-19 (dated by TCRdb to 2018 to 2020). Some background on the complete study: Samples from collaborators originated in the United States, Italy and Spain and spanned both the acute and convalescent phases of COVID-19. The material from the prospective study consisted of cDNA or gDNA derived from T cells, B-cell-depleted T cells, or PBMCs. Nearly every sample came with metadata listing a de-identified subject ID, COVID-19 status, age in years and sex. Samples came from the ongoing ImmuneRACE study (first 160 participants) plus 1,254 subjects from 6 global collaborators. The repertoires were released in a freely available public database meant as a resource for research on the immune response to SARS-CoV-2. Subjects who had been exposed to COVID-19, were actively infected with it, or had recovered from it provided the deeply sampled blood TCRbeta repertoires that made up the dataset. Where HLA class I and class II types were available, the types were taken from metadata supplied by the sample provider, not from assay-based typing. Study-wide findings and limitations: How much clinical and demographic metadata was included differed by source and by participant, and the metadata was provided uncurated.

As to this clone: Its antigen target is currently unknown. Per-base quality was not reported, and no clone a single base away is much larger than it.

Whole blood was collected in K2EDTA tubes by collaborating institutions according to the institutions' own protocols. For TCRbeta analysis, collaborators shipped samples in one of three forms: frozen whole blood, isolated PBMCs, or DNA extracted from either of those sample types. The immunoSEQ Assay, a bias-controlled multiplex PCR, was used to amplify TCRbeta CDR3 regions from genomic DNA. As for the original processing: The number of nucleated cells in each sample was estimated from the amplification of reference gene primers within the assay. To quantify the absolute abundance of each unique TCRbeta CDR3 rearrangement, sequence reads were collapsed and filtered. For each sample, productive Simpson clonality was calculated as the square root of Simpson's diversity index across productive rearrangements. Drawn from immuneACCESS, this table holds only the in-frame rearrangements with V and J called that TCRdb kept. Clones are partly lost; checked studies trace under half to an unresolved V gene and leave the rest unexplained. Clonal size and the V and J genes are those of that table, whereas D and trimming came from the DNA. The sample table holds tens of thousands of clones, of which approximately 79% were seen once. Clones ranked in the top ten supply 16% of the sample.

The germline V gene sets CDR1 to SGHTA and CDR2 to FQGNSA. CDR3 length: 12 amino acids, cysteine to phenylalanine. The CDR3 DNA has 36 bases and is translated from base 1. V is clipped by 0 bases and J by 6 bases, and the sequence between their germline boundaries is 3 bases long. Here the chain combines TRBV7-2 and TRBJ1-5; confidence is insufficient to name the D gene. The sample consisted of peripheral blood. The TCR sequence derives from a man between 60 and 75 years old with acute or convalescent COVID-19. CDR3 loop: CASSLAGQPQHF. The DNA sequence follows: TGTGCCAGCAGCTTAGCCGGTCAGCCCCAGCATTTT.